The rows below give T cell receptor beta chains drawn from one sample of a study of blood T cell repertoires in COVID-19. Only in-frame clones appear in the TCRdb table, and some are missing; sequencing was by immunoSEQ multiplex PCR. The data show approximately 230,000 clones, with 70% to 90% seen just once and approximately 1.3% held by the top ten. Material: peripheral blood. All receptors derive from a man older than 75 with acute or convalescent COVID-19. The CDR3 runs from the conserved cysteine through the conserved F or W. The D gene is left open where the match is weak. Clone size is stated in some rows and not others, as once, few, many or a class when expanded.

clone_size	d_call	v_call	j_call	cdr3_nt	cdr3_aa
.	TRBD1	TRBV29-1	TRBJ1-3	TGCAGCGTATCGGACAGGGGATCGCACACCATATATTTT	CSVSDRGSHTIYF
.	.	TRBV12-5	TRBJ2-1	TGTGCTAGTGGTTTGAGGCCAGGGAGGGGGAATGAGCAGTTCTTC	CASGLRPGRGNEQFF
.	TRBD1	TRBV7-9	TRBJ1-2	TGTGCCAGCAGCGCCCCGGGAAGTGACAGGGGATCCTATGGCTACACCTTC	CASSAPGSDRGSYGYTF
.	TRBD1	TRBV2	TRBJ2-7	TGTGCCAGCAGTCAGGCCCAGGGGGCTTTTTACGAGCAGTACTTC	CASSQAQGAFYEQYF
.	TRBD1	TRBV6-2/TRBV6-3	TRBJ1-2	TGTGCCAGCAGTCGACGGGCGGACAGGGGTGGCTACACCTTC	CASSRRADRGGYTF
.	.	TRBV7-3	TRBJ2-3	TGTGCCAGCAGCTTAACAGGCGGGGGCACAGATACGCAGTATTTT	CASSLTGGGTDTQYF
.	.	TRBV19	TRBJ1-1	TGTGCCAGTAGTCCCCAGGGGAACGGAGACACTGAAGCTTTCTTT	CASSPQGNGDTEAFF
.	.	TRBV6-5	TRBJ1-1	TGTGCCAGCACCCGTATCCTCGGGACTGAAGCTTTCTTT	CASTRILGTEAFF
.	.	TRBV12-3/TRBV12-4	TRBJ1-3	TGTGCCAGCAATGTGTTTTCGGGAAACACCATATATTTT	CASNVFSGNTIYF
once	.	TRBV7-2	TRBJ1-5	TGTGCCAGCAGCTTGGGACTGTACAATCAGCCCCAGCATTTT	CASSLGLYNQPQHF
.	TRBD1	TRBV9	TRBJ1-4	TGTGCCAGCAGCGCGACAGGGGTACAGGAAAAACTGTTTTTT	CASSATGVQEKLFF
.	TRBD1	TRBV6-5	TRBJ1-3	TGTGCCAGCAGTTCATGGACAGGGGTGGACACCATATATTTT	CASSSWTGVDTIYF
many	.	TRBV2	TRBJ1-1	TGTGCCAGCAACCCAGTCAACATGAACACTGAAGCTTTCTTT	CASNPVNMNTEAFF
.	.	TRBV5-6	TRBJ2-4	TGTGCCAGCAGAGACCTATCGGGCATTCAGTACTTC	CASRDLSGIQYF
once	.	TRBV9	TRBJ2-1	TGTGCCAGCAGCCCAACTAGCTCCTACAATGAGCAGTTCTTC	CASSPTSSYNEQFF
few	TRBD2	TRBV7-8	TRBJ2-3	TGTGCCAGCAGCCCTACTACTAGCGGGGGGGCCAGAGATACGCAGTATTTT	CASSPTTSGGARDTQYF
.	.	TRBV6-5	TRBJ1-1	TGTGCCAGCAGTTACTCCGGCGGACAGAACACTGAAGCTTTCTTT	CASSYSGGQNTEAFF
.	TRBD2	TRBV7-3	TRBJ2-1	TGTGCCAGCAGCTTAGGGGGAAGCGGGAGGAATGAGCAGTTCTTC	CASSLGGSGRNEQFF
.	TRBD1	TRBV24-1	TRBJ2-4	TGTGCCACCAGTGATTTTGGGACAGAAAAAAAGTTAGCCAAAAACATTCAGTACTTC	CATSDFGTEKKLAKNIQYF
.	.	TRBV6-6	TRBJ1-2	TGTGCCAGCACATATGGGCCACTCTATGGCTACACCTTC	CASTYGPLYGYTF
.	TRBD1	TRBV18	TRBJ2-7	TGTGCCAGCTCACCACGGACAGGCTCCAGCTCCTACGAGCAGTACTTC	CASSPRTGSSSYEQYF
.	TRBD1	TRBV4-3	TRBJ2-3	TGCGCCAGCAGCCAAGAGAGGGACAGGACCACAGATACGCAGTATTTT	CASSQERDRTTDTQYF
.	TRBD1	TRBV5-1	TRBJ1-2	TGCGCCAGCAGCTTGACAGGGGGCTCTGGCTACACCTTC	CASSLTGGSGYTF
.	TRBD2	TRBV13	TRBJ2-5	TGTGCCAGCAGCTCGGGGACTAGCGGTAGGGAAGAGACCCAGTACTTC	CASSSGTSGREETQYF
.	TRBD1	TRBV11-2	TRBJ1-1	TGTGCCAGCAGCCCAGGGGGCATGAACACTGAAGCTTTCTTT	CASSPGGMNTEAFF
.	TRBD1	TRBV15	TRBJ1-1	TGTGCCACCAGCAGACCTACAGGGGGGAACACTGAAGCTTTCTTT	CATSRPTGGNTEAFF
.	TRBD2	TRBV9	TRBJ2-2	TGTGCCAGCAGCGTACTTAGCGGGGGTTTCACCGGGGAGCTGTTTTTT	CASSVLSGGFTGELFF
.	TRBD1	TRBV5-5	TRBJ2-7	TGTGCCAGCAGCTTGGGACAGGGGGCTTCCTACGAGCAGTACTTC	CASSLGQGASYEQYF
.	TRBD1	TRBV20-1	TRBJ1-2	TGCAGTGCCCTCAGGGGGAGAAGCTACACCTTC	CSALRGRSYTF
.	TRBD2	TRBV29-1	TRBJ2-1	TGCAGCGCAGGTAGGACTAGCGGTTACAATGAGCAGTTCTTC	CSAGRTSGYNEQFF
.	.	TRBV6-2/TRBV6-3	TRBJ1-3	TGTGCCAGCAGTTATCTTGCGAACACCATATATTTT	CASSYLANTIYF
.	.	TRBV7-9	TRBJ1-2	TGTGCCAGCAGCACATCCCCTAACTATGGCTACACCTTC	CASSTSPNYGYTF
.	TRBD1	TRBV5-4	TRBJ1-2	TGTGCCAGCAGGCGGCAGGGGGCGGGCTATGGCTACACCTTC	CASRRQGAGYGYTF
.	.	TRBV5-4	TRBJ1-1	TGTGCCAGCAGCCGCAAGACAGGGAACACTGAAGCTTTCTTT	CASSRKTGNTEAFF
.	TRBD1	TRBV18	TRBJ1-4	TGTGCCAGCTCCTCAGGGACAGACGAAAAACTGTTTTTT	CASSSGTDEKLFF
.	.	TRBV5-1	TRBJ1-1	TGCGCCAGCAGAGGGGTAGGGAACACTGAAGCTTTCTTT	CASRGVGNTEAFF
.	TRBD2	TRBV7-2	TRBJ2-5	TGTGCCAGCAGCTGGAGAAGCGGGGGAGAAGAGACCCAGTACTTC	CASSWRSGGEETQYF
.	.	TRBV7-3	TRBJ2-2	TGTGCCAGCAGCCTTTTCGCCCGGACAGCTTCAGGGGAGCTGTTTTTT	CASSLFARTASGELFF
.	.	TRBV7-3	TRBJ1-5	TGTGCCAGCAGCTCGGGACACTCAGGAGGCAATCAGCCCCAGCATTTT	CASSSGHSGGNQPQHF
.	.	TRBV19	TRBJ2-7	TGTGCCAGTAGTATGGTCCAGGGGATGGGCGAGCAGTACTTC	CASSMVQGMGEQYF
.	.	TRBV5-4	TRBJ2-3	TGTGCCAGCAGCTCCATTGGGGGGGGCGCAACAGATACGCAGTATTTT	CASSSIGGGATDTQYF
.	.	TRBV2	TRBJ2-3	TGTGCCAGCAGTGTGGGCCTAGGGGTCGCAGATACGCAGTATTTT	CASSVGLGVADTQYF
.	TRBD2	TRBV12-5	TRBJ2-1	TGTGCTAGTGCCATAGCGGGAGGGACCGGGAATGAGCAGTTCTTC	CASAIAGGTGNEQFF
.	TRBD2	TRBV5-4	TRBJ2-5	TGTGCCAGCAGCTCAGGCGGGACTATCCATATCCAAGAGACCCAGTACTTC	CASSSGGTIHIQETQYF
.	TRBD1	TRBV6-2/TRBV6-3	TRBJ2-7	TGTGCCAGCAGTTTCAACTCCCCTCGGGACAGCTACGAGCAGTACTTC	CASSFNSPRDSYEQYF
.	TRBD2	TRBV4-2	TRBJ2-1	TGTGCCAGCAGCCGCCCCGGACTAGCGAATGACAATGAGCAGTTCTTC	CASSRPGLANDNEQFF
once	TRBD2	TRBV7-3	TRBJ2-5	TGTGCCAGCAGTTATACTAGCGGGAGAGGAGAGACCCAGTACTTC	CASSYTSGRGETQYF
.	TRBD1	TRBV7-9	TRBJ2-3	TGTGCCAGCAGCAAGAGGGACAGGGGCCTCACAGATACGCAGTATTTT	CASSKRDRGLTDTQYF